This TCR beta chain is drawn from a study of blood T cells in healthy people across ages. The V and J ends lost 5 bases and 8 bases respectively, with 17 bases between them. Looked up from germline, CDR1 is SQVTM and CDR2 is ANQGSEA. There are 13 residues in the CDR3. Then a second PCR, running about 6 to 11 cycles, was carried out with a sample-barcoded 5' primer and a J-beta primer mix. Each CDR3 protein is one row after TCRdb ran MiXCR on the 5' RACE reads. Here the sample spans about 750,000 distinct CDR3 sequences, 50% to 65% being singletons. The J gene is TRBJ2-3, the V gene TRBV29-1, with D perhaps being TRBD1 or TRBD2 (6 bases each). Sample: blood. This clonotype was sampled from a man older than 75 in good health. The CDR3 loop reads CSVRGHLPVTQYF. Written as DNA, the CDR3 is TGCAGCGTTCGGGGGCACTTACCGGTTACGCAGTATTTT.